This T cell receptor beta chain was identified during a study of blood T cell repertoires in COVID-19 (TCRdb year 2020). About the investigation overall: Samples covering the acute and convalescent phases of COVID-19 were provided by collaborators in the United States, Italy and Spain. The prospective study material was composed of cDNA or gDNA derived from T cells, B-cell-depleted T cells, or PBMCs. Subjects who had been exposed to COVID-19, were actively infected with it, or had recovered from it provided the deeply sampled blood TCRbeta repertoires that made up the dataset. The repertoires were released in a freely available public database intended as a resource for research on the immune response to SARS-CoV-2. The samples were drawn from two sources: the first 160 participants of the ongoing ImmuneRACE study, and about 1,300 subjects contributed by 6 global collaborators. A de-identified subject ID, COVID-19 status, age in years and sex were almost always included in the sample metadata. HLA class I and class II types, where available, came from metadata supplied by the sample provider rather than from assay-based typing. Study-level results and caveats: The quantity of clinical and demographic metadata differed by source and by participant and was supplied without curation.

The germline V gene encodes CDR1 MGHRA and CDR2 YSYEKL. A distance of 10 bases separates the germline ends of V and J, which lose 4 bases and 0 bases respectively. The CDR3 goes from the cysteine to the phenylalanine over 15 residues. Solely the CDR3 DNA is kept, with 45 bases framed from the first base. A note on this clone: Its antigen has not been determined. One base away there is no much larger clone; base qualities are not given.

TCRbeta CDR3 regions were amplified from genomic DNA by means of the immunoSEQ Assay, a bias-controlled multiplex PCR. On the authors' methods: Nucleated cell counts per sample were estimated from amplification of reference gene primers within the assay. To quantify the absolute abundance of each unique TCRbeta CDR3 rearrangement, sequence reads were collapsed and filtered. For each sample, productive Simpson clonality was calculated by taking the square root of Simpson's diversity index across productive rearrangements. TCRdb limited this immuneACCESS table to in-frame rearrangements with V and J called. A share of clones is missing; checked studies link under half to unresolved V genes, and the rest is unexplained. That table supplies the V and J calls and clone size; D and trimming were determined from the DNA. The sample yields about 200,000 clones; roughly 90% were counted once. Around 1.5% of the sample lies in the top ten.

Collaborating institutions collected whole blood in K2EDTA tubes following their own protocols. For TCRbeta analysis, collaborator samples were shipped as frozen whole blood, as isolated PBMCs, or as DNA extracted from either sample type. The sequenced sample consisted of peripheral blood. This TCR was sampled from a man aged 18 to 29 with active or convalescent COVID-19. The chain joins TRBV4-1 to TRBJ1-3; the D gene cannot be resolved reliably. The CDR3 is CASSPRHRSGNTIYF. The nucleotides are TGCGCCAGCAGCCCCAGACACCGCTCTGGAAACACCATATATTTT.